This T cell receptor (beta chain) derives from a study of vaccination effects on CD4 cells after COVID-19 (dated 2022 in TCRdb). About the full investigation: Across the study, the median time from the second dose to post-vaccine sampling was 72 days (range 14 to 241). In both COVID-19 convalescent patients and infection-naive vaccine recipients, the study compared SARS-CoV-2 spike-specific CD4+ TCR repertoires from before mRNA vaccination with those from after it. Altogether, roughly 10 COVID-19 convalescent patients and several SARS-CoV-2-naive healthy vaccine recipients made up the full study. Cultures from other donors in the study were sequenced with the Oncomine TCR Beta short-read assay on an Illumina iSeq 100.

In the ViraFEST assay, PBMC were stimulated with viral peptide pools, and antigen-specific CD4+ T cell clonotypes were then identified by expansion using TCR sequencing. After around 11 days of culture, CD4+ T cells were isolated with the EasySep CD4+ T cell isolation kit. Two doses of either the BNT162b2 or the mRNA-1273 mRNA SARS-CoV-2 vaccine were administered to participants. The absence of prior SARS-CoV-2 infection in healthy vaccine recipients was confirmed by negative nucleocapsid antibodies before and after vaccination. Each well held under 2.5 million PBMC cultured in IMDM containing about 5.5% human AB serum, 8 to 10 IU/ml IL-2 and gentamicin, along with around 9.1 ug/ml peptides. On days 3 and 7, half of the culture medium was replaced with fresh IL-2-containing medium. Unless otherwise noted, each peptide stimulation condition was cultured in triplicate wells. PBMC were separated from whole blood using Ficoll-Paque Plus gradient centrifugation and were then either cryopreserved at -140C or used fresh. The overlapping peptide pools covered the spike proteins of SARS-CoV-2 and of the common cold coronaviruses HCoV-NL63, HCoV-OC43 and HCoV-229E. Genomic DNA was extracted from cultured CD4+ T cells with the QIAamp micro DNA kit.

The study at large found these results: Both infection-induced and vaccine-induced clones contracted markedly at late post-vaccination timepoints, which is consistent with waning T cell responses. Among healthy vaccine recipients, nearly all vaccine-induced clones were SARS-CoV-2 mono-reactive, and only 1 of 255 was cross-reactive with common cold coronaviruses. Limitations of the study were the small number of convalescent patients and the absence of early post-infection timepoints.

As for this clone: Its antigen target is currently unknown. The sample holds no much larger clone one base away, and base qualities are not on file.

Library preparation was by the immunoSEQ multiplex PCR assay. DNA from the cultured, isolated CD4+ T cells was subjected to TCR beta CDR3 sequencing. In the source study's methods: Non-productive TCR sequences were discarded, and reads were trimmed to the CDR3 region, with only CDR3s of 7 or more amino acids retained. Antigen-specific clonotypes were identified using the MANAFEST web app by comparison of expansion in peptide wells against reference cultures. For clones to be considered positive, expansion at FDR<0.05 versus reference and all other wells, an odds ratio above 5, and a frequency above 0.1% in two replicate wells were required. Clonotypes significantly expanded in SARS-CoV-2 spike wells and in at least one common cold coronavirus spike condition were defined as cross-reactive. CDR3 similarity was assessed by Levenshtein distance with the stringdist R package, and unrooted trees were built with ape in R 3.6.1. Imported from immuneACCESS, the table was reduced by TCRdb to in-frame sequences with V and J called. These copies leave out some clones; in studies compared against another copy, an unresolved V gene accounts for under half, and the cause of the remainder is not known. From that table come the V and J calls and clone size; the DNA was used to work out D and trimming. This sample holds around 67,000 clones; roughly four fifths were observed only once. Roughly 1.2% of the sample is in the top ten clones.

Including the terminal cysteine and phenylalanine, the CDR3 comprises 17 residues. The kept DNA is CDR3 alone, 51 bases in frame from the first base. Per the germline V gene, SGDLS is the CDR1 and YYNGEE is the CDR2. The junction carries 19 bases between V and J, which are trimmed by 4 bases and 2 bases respectively. The sequence came from a human donor who received a COVID-19 vaccine. The source material was CD4+ T cells from PBMCs cultured with HCoV-229E spike peptides, sampled after COVID-19 vaccination. The cell subset or site label of this sample denotes: HCoV-229E spike overlapping peptide pool stimulation. The chain uses TRBV9 and TRBJ2-1; a tentative D match to TRBD1 spans 6 bases. CDR3 sequence: CASSPRTGSGAYNEQFF. The bases read TGTGCCAGCAGCCCAAGAACAGGGAGTGGGGCCTACAATGAGCAGTTCTTC.